These 7 T cell receptor beta chains share one sample of origin, sequenced in a study of regulatory T cells in long-lasting Graves disease. According to the study, TCR beta libraries were built with iRepertoire HTBI primers and CDR3-region Arm-PCR. TCRdb analysed the multiplex PCR reads with MiXCR anew, one entry per CDR3 protein. The sample has 510,000 or so distinct CDR3 sequences; about 12% are singletons. Described time point: newly diagnosed GD, antithyroid drugs for less than 3 months. After RNA was extracted from PBMCs, the TCR library was made from it. The sample also formed part of further work on T cells in Graves' hyperthyroidism and ophthalmopathy.

This material consisted of peripheral blood mononuclear cells (PBMCs), taken at new diagnosis, from a patient treated with antithyroid drugs. These receptors came from a woman in her 30s with Graves disease.

The chain recombines TRBV9 with TRBJ2-3; 9 bases line up with TRBD2. The CDR3 is made up of 16 amino acids. Germline V CDR1 and CDR2: SGDLS, YYNGEE. Trimming at V came to 0 bases and at J to 1 base, leaving 3 bases not matched to a gene. DNA of the CDR3: TGTGCCAGCAGCGTAGGGACTAGCGAACGCACAGATACGCAGTATTTT. Protein: CASSVGTSERTDTQYF. Drawing the rest from reference TRBV9 and TRBJ2-3, the complete variable domain is DSGVTQTPKHLITATGQRVTLRCSPRSGDLSVYWYQQSLDQGLQFLIQYYNGEERAKGNILERFSAQQFPDLHSELNLSSLELGDSALYFCASSVGTSERTDTQYFGPGTRLTVL.

This clonotype was counted ten times or more. The chain couples TRBV2 to TRBJ2-4; the match to TRBD1 covers 9 bases. Per the germline V gene, CDR1 is SNHLY and CDR2 is FYNNEI. V shed 3 bases and J 7 bases; nucleotides not matched to a gene: 4. The CDR3 length is 14 residues. The CDR3 here is CASSDDRGINIQYF. CDR3 DNA: TGTGCCAGCAGTGACGACAGGGGGATTAACATTCAGTACTTC.

The chain uses TRBV7-9 and TRBJ1-1, with D maybe TRBD1 (5 bases). V was trimmed by 4 bases and J by 4 bases, leaving 10 bases between them. The CDR3 has 13 amino acids. CDR1 and CDR2 (germline): SEHNR, FQNEAQ (reference sequence). CDR3 coding DNA: TGTGCCAGCAGCTCCAGGGACGGCACTGAAGCTTTCTTT. This sequence encodes CASSSRDGTEAFF.

In its sample, this clonotype was seen many times. The chain joins TRBV12-3 or TRBV12-4 to TRBJ2-3, with 9 bases aligning to TRBD2. With V trimmed by 11 bases and J by 3 bases, 9 bases remained unmatched. The CDR3 contains 14 residues. The chain's CDR3 is CAVSSSGGTDTQYF. CDR3 coding DNA: TGTGCCGTCTCCAGTAGCGGGGGTACAGATACGCAGTATTTT.

The sample holds many counts of this clonotype. V and J are TRBV27 and TRBJ2-7; 11 nucleotides match TRBD2. V lost 5 bases to trimming and J lost 7 bases; unmatched junction nucleotides: 13. The germline V gene encodes CDR1 MNHEY and CDR2 SMNVEV (reference sequence). This CDR3 is built from 16 residues. For the CDR3, the DNA is TGTGCCAGCAGTCCGCTTATAGCGGGAGGGCCATGGGAGCAGTACTTC. Translated: CASSPLIAGGPWEQYF.

This clonotype was detected ten times or more. The chain uses TRBV29-1 and TRBJ1-1; no clear D. The germline V gene encodes CDR1 SQVTM and CDR2 ANQGSEA. V was trimmed by 4 bases and J by 1 base, leaving 7 bases between them. The CDR3 totals 12 residues. The DNA for the CDR3 is TGCAGCGTTGTCCAAGGGAACACTGAAGCTTTCTTT. This translates into CSVVQGNTEAFF.

This clonotype has at least ten counts. The J gene is TRBJ2-3, the V gene TRBV3-1; D possibly corresponds to TRBD2 (6 bases). Germline CDR1 LGHDT, CDR2 YNNKEL (reference sequence). CDR3 length: 15 residues. V dropped 4 bases and J dropped 1 base, with 12 bases sitting between them. CDR3 sequence: CASSLLEGGTDTQYF. The CDR3 bases are TGTGCCAGCAGCCTGCTGGAGGGCGGCACAGATACGCAGTATTTT.